The 10 T cell receptor beta chains below come from one sample, sequenced in a study of shared clonotypes between healthy human individuals. As defined, naive CD8 cells were CD45RO-negative and positively selected for CCR7, with terminally differentiated effector memory CD45RA+ cells excluded. Repertoires were generated with immunoSEQ multiplex PCR, while TCRdb's copy carries only in-frame clones and drops some. The data hold about 1,800,000 clones, with about 94% observed a single time. Specimen: naive CD8+ T cells sorted from blood. All receptors come from a man between 18 and 35 years old in good health.

The CDR3 sequence is CASSSLQDPYGYTF. The DNA of the CDR3 is TGTGCCAGCAGTTCCCTACAGGACCCCTATGGCTACACCTTC. V is TRBV27 and J is TRBJ1-2, with a weak D call TRBD1 (5 bases). The CDR3 sequence is 14 residues long. Looked up from germline, CDR1 is MNHEY and CDR2 is SMNVEV (reference sequence). V dropped 4 bases and J dropped 4 bases, with 13 bases sitting between them.

J is TRBJ1-1 and V is TRBV9; D is ambiguous. This CDR3 spans 15 amino acids. Trimming stripped 0 bases from V and 1 base from J, with 10 bases between. Germline V lookup: CDR1 SGDLS, CDR2 YYNGEE. The DNA for the CDR3 is TGTGCCAGCAGCGTAGGGGGTCGAGCGAACACTGAAGCTTTCTTT. Translation: CASSVGGRANTEAFF.

This clone was recorded once. Other DNA sequences in this specimen translate into the identical CDR3. The chain recombines TRBV11-2 with TRBJ2-7; 9 bases align to TRBD2. Germline-derived CDR1 and CDR2 are SGHAT and FQNNGV. Trimming at V came to 5 bases and at J to 3 bases, leaving 5 bases not matched to a gene. The CDR3 totals 14 residues. The CDR3 bases are TGTGCCAGCAGCCCCGGTAGCGGGAGCTACGAGCAGTACTTC. Translating it yields CASSPGSGSYEQYF.

The V call is TRBV5-4, the J call TRBJ2-2; 7 positions agree with TRBD1. From germline, CDR1 is SGHNT and CDR2 YYREEE (reference sequence). The J segment lost 4 bases and the V segment lost 3 bases, leaving 6 bases of the junction unmatched. The CDR3 is 15 residues long. Here the CDR3 reads CASSSEGAGTGELFF. The CDR3, as DNA: TGTGCCAGCAGCTCCGAGGGGGCGGGCACCGGGGAGCTGTTTTTT.

The chain couples TRBV28 to TRBJ1-1, with D maybe TRBD1 (5 bases). The CDR3 extends over 15 amino acids. V was clipped by 6 bases and J by 0 bases, with 14 bases between them. CDR1 and CDR2 from the germline V gene are MDHEN and SYDVKM. The CDR3 here is CASSAREILNTEAFF. DNA of the CDR3: TGTGCCAGCAGCGCCAGGGAAATCCTGAACACTGAAGCTTTCTTT.

Concerning this clone itself: Within the sample, other DNA sequences also encode this same CDR3. This sequence joins TRBV7-9 and TRBJ2-7; weak D call: TRBD1 (5 bases). Germline V gene lookup returns CDR1 SEHNR and CDR2 FQNEAQ (reference sequence). V lost 3 bases and J 2 bases, leaving 8 bases between the germline ends. The CDR3 runs to 13 residues. This CDR3 reads CASSFRGPYEQYF. DNA for the CDR3: TGTGCCAGCAGCTTTAGGGGTCCCTACGAGCAGTACTTC.

The rearrangement uses TRBV10-2 and TRBJ2-5, with 7 bases fitting TRBD2. V lost 3 bases and J lost 4; bases outside the gene matches: 2. Germline CDR1 and CDR2: WSHSY and SAAADI. The CDR3 sequence is 13 residues long. CDR3 region: CASSDWEGETQYF. The CDR3 bases are TGCGCCAGCAGTGACTGGGAGGGAGAGACCCAGTACTTC.

The gene calls are TRBV6-4 and TRBJ2-2; D is unresolved. The germline CDR1 and CDR2 sequences are MRHNA and SNTAGT. The CDR3 is made up of 14 amino acids. V was pared by 4 bases and J by 0 bases, with 6 bases between. CDR3 in amino acids: CASSVGPNTGELFF. CDR3 bases: TGTGCCAGCAGTGTAGGGCCGAACACCGGGGAGCTGTTTTTT.

V gene TRBV9 combines with J gene TRBJ2-7, with TRBD1 matching over 7 bases. V dropped 3 bases and J dropped 2; count of bases not matched to a gene: 5. Germline V gene sequence: CDR1 SGDLS, CDR2 YYNGEE. The CDR3 runs to 14 residues. This CDR3 reads CASSEGQAAYEQYF. Here the CDR3 DNA reads TGTGCCAGCAGCGAAGGACAGGCCGCCTACGAGCAGTACTTC.

The chain combines TRBV6-6 with TRBJ2-7, with D unclear. The length of the CDR3 is 15 residues. The germline V gene encodes CDR1 MNHNY and CDR2 SVGAGI (reference sequence). V lost 4 bases and J 2 bases, leaving 15 bases between the germline ends. This CDR3 reads CASSSPDGNPYEQYF. As DNA, the CDR3 is TGTGCCAGCAGTTCCCCGGACGGCAACCCCTACGAGCAGTACTTC.